Sequencing of this TCR beta chain was carried out in a study of cytomegalovirus exposure and HLA in healthy donors. Findings and limits, study-wide: Most TCRs appeared rarely, but some public TCRs recurred in many donors. An analysis that was carried out later associated 16,951 TCR beta sequences with HLA alleles at 0.05 false discovery rate. In a later analysis, a missense DCLRE1C variant was linked to TCR beta V- and J-gene trimming.

Details on this clone: The antigen is not known.

CDR3 size: 15 residues. V lost 5 bases to trimming and J lost 4 bases; unmatched junction nucleotides: 7. Germline lookup yields CDR1 MDHEN and CDR2 SYDVKM. It was with 60 Vbeta and 13 Jbeta primers that the PCR ran. The repertoire was sequenced with immunoSEQ multiplex PCR; TCRdb's copy has only in-frame clones and lacks some. The repertoire has roughly 130,000 clones, 60% to 85% of them found once; the top ten carry 1.8%. This chain links TRBV28 with TRBJ2-3; 9 bases map to TRBD2. What was sequenced was PBMCs. This TCR derives from a man in his forties in good health and CMV-seronegative. CDR3 sequence reads: CASSESSGMADTQYF. DNA for the CDR3: TGTGCCAGCAGTGAGTCTAGCGGGATGGCAGATACGCAGTATTTT.